This T cell receptor (beta chain) emerged from a study of CD8 T cells in Susac syndrome. TEMRA cells were FACS-enriched, unlike CD8+ and CD4+ T cells, which were negatively isolated. cDNA came from roughly 0.53 to 1 ug RNA primed by random hexamers. Amplification of TCR beta CDR3 by immunoSEQ multiplex PCR spanned 54 Vbeta and 13 Jbeta. TCRdb called the immunoSEQ multiplex PCR reads again in MiXCR, with one record for every CDR3 protein. Here the sample spans 250,000 to 300,000 distinct CDR3 sequences, about 88% being singletons. Germline CDR1 DFQATT, CDR2 SNEGSKA (reference sequence). The CDR3 runs to 12 residues.

The genes are TRBV20-1 and TRBJ1-2, with a tentative D call TRBD1 (5 bases). The sequencing input was CD8+ T cells from PBMCs. The TCR originated in a human donor with multiple sclerosis. For the CDR3, the DNA is TGCAGCGACCGACAGATACACTATGGCTACACCTTC. It codes for CSDRQIHYGYTF.